This TCR beta chain originates from a study of cytomegalovirus exposure and HLA in healthy donors. The data were produced by immunoSEQ multiplex PCR, yet TCRdb's version contains in-frame clones alone and is incomplete. In the table there are some 350,000 clones, 87% of which are singletons. The germline gives CDR1 GTSNPN, CDR2 SVGIG (reference sequence). This CDR3 has 14 amino acids. V was shortened by 2 bases and J by 9 bases, with 17 bases between the two germline ends. The sequence was collected from a woman aged 25 to 45 in good health and CMV-seropositive. The chain joins TRBV30 to TRBJ2-4; D is tentatively TRBD1 or TRBD2 (5 bases each). Input material: PBMCs. The CDR3 DNA sequence: TGTGCCTGGAGTCCCCGGGACCGGAGGCGCATTCAGTACTTC. Protein product: CAWSPRDRRRIQYF.